These 10 T cell receptor beta chains originate from one sample sequenced in a study of Graves' ophthalmopathy and Graves' hyperthyroidism. Using RNA transcripts, the TCR beta CDR3 regions were amplified. Scientists carried out first-round RT-PCR using HTBI primers and then a second-round multiplex PCR. MiXCR was run by TCRdb on the multiplex PCR reads, yielding one entry per CDR3 protein. The table lists hundreds of thousands of distinct CDR3 sequences, around a fifth of them singletons, with roughly 6.9% in the top ten. The specimen sequenced was peripheral blood. The source of these receptors is a woman between 18 and 30 years old with stable Graves' hyperthyroidism. Some clones in this sample may be carry-over from other donors' samples.

This clonotype was seen a few times. V and J are TRBV6-4 and TRBJ1-1; TRBD1 is a possible D gene (5 bases). V was trimmed by 6 bases and J by 3 bases, leaving 23 bases between them. The germline V gene has CDR1 MRHNA and CDR2 SNTAGT. The CDR3 covers 17 residues. The CDR3 spells CASRPGTLVSPHTEAFF. The CDR3 DNA reads as TGTGCCAGCAGACCCGGGACCCTCGTTAGCCCTCACACTGAAGCTTTCTTT.

In this sample, this clonotype turned up a few times. The V and J genes are TRBV20-1 and TRBJ1-2; D is perhaps TRBD1 (5 bases). V lost 6 bases and J 7 bases, leaving 12 bases between the germline ends. This CDR3 contains 11 residues. Germline CDR1 DFQATT, CDR2 SNEGSKA (reference sequence). The CDR3 DNA reads TGCAGTGCCAGGACATCCCCTGGCTACACCTTC. Translating it yields CSARTSPGYTF.

This clonotype was observed at least ten times. The rearrangement links TRBV20-1 to TRBJ1-5; D perhaps matches TRBD1 (6 bases). Germline V gene data show CDR1 as DFQATT and CDR2 as SNEGSKA (reference sequence). The length of the CDR3 is 17 residues. Trimming left V 1 base short and J 0 bases short, with 16 bases between. CDR3 DNA: TGCAGTGCTAGAGGAACGGGACACCCTTATAGCAATCAGCCCCAGCATTTT. It is translated as CSARGTGHPYSNQPQHF.

This clonotype came up many times. The chain couples TRBV27 to TRBJ1-6; D is unresolved. The CDR3 consists of 12 residues. CDR1 MNHEY and CDR2 SMNVEV come from the germline V gene (reference sequence). With 5 bases removed from V and 5 bases from J, the gap between germline ends came to 4 bases. The CDR3 DNA sequence: TGTGCCAGCAGTGCTAATAATTCACCCCTCCACTTT. Translating gives CASSANNSPLHF.

In this sample, this clonotype turned up many times. The chain recombines TRBV28 with TRBJ1-5; unclear D gene. The germline V gene encodes CDR1 MDHEN and CDR2 SYDVKM. The CDR3 has 15 amino acids. Between the trimmed V and J ends, which lost 3 bases and 4 bases, there was a span of 13 bases. The CDR3, as DNA: TGTGCCAGCAGTTTTACGGGGTATCGGAATCAGCCCCAGCATTTT. It encodes CASSFTGYRNQPQHF. Supplemented by reference TRBV28 and TRBJ1-5, the full variable domain reads DVKVTQSSRYLVKRTGEKVFLECVQDMDHENMFWYRQDPGLGLRLIYFSYDVKMKEKGDIPEGYSVSREKKERFSLILESASTNQTSMYLCASSFTGYRNQPQHFGDGTRLSIL.

Ten or more counts support this clonotype. The V call is TRBV6-1, the J call TRBJ2-7, with D uncertain. Germline V gene lookup returns CDR1 MNHNS and CDR2 SASEGT. V was shortened by 0 bases and J by 7 bases, with 10 bases between the two germline ends. The CDR3 runs to 13 residues. For the CDR3, the DNA is TGTGCCAGCAGTGAAGCGGACCTGAGGGAGCAGTACTTC. Translated, it gives CASSEADLREQYF.

There are many counts of this clonotype. The V call is TRBV19, the J call TRBJ2-5, with D unresolved. V was shortened by 5 bases and J by 5 bases, with 12 bases between the two germline ends. Germline V CDR1 and CDR2: LNHDA, SQIVND (reference sequence). This CDR3 is 13 amino acids long. The CDR3 here is CASSATATETQYF. The CDR3 DNA sequence: TGTGCCAGTAGTGCAACAGCCACGGAGACCCAGTACTTC.

This chain uses TRBV6-1 with TRBJ1-3; 7 bases align to TRBD1. From germline, CDR1 is MNHNS and CDR2 SASEGT. The CDR3 runs to 17 residues. V was pared by 4 bases and J by 4 bases, with 13 bases of the junction left unmatched. The CDR3 loop reads CASSAQPFDRVGNTIYF. The CDR3 DNA reads TGTGCCAGCAGTGCCCAACCTTTCGACAGGGTCGGAAACACCATATATTTT.

This clonotype appeared many times. The chain recombines TRBV30 with TRBJ2-7, with D possibly called TRBD1 or TRBD2 (5 bases each). V gave up 6 bases and J gave up 13 bases, with 16 bases separating them. This CDR3 region has 10 residues. Germline CDR1 is GTSNPN and CDR2 is SVGIG (reference sequence). The CDR3 bases are TGTGCCTGCAAAACGGGACGGGCCTACTTC. This encodes CACKTGRAYF.

In its sample, this clonotype was seen many times. The rearrangement links TRBV6-2 or TRBV6-3 to TRBJ2-7; 15 bases agree with TRBD2. Germline values: CDR1 MNHEY, CDR2 SVGEGT. J lost 3 bases, V lost 6 bases, and 12 bases had no gene match. This CDR3 has 18 amino acids. The DNA of the CDR3 is TGTGCCAGCAGGCCGGGACTAGCGGGGGGACTAAACATCTACGAGCAGTACTTC. This translates into CASRPGLAGGLNIYEQYF.